A single sample is the source of the 10 T cell receptor beta chains below, sequenced in a study of OX40 agonist ivuxolimab in advanced cancers. Libraries were prepared by immunoSEQ multiplex PCR; TCRdb keeps only in-frame clonotypes and omits some of them. Among around 75,000 clones listed, roughly 90% were seen once. The sequenced sample was CD4+ or CD8+ T cells sorted from blood, obtained in a trial of the OX40 agonist ivuxolimab. The origin of the receptors is an adult with an advanced solid tumor such as melanoma, head and neck, liver or kidney cancer.

The chain carries TRBV18 and TRBJ1-1; 10 bases agree with TRBD1. Germline-derived CDR1 and CDR2 are KGHSH and LQKENI. J gave up 6 bases and V 6 bases, and 16 bases lay outside the gene matches. This CDR3 has 17 amino acids. CDR3 DNA: TGTGCCAGCTCCTATCAATTGTTGACAGGGGGCGGGCCTGAAGCTTTCTTT. This gives the protein CASSYQLLTGGGPEAFF.

This chain joins TRBV29-1 and TRBJ1-3, with D possibly being TRBD1 (5 bases). V was clipped by 7 bases and J by 2 bases, with 12 bases between them. CDR3 length equals 13 residues. Germline values: CDR1 SQVTM, CDR2 ANQGSEA. CDR3 DNA: TGCAGCGCTGCAGGGTTTGCTGGAAACACCATATATTTT. This codes for CSAAGFAGNTIYF.

The chain employs TRBV25-1 and TRBJ2-7; 7 bases match TRBD1. The CDR3 length is 15 residues. The germline gives CDR1 MGHDK, CDR2 SYGVNS. V lost 5 bases, J lost 5 bases, and 12 bases stayed unmatched. The CDR3 here is CASSTPTGSGDEQYF. DNA of the CDR3: TGTGCCAGCAGTACCCCGACAGGGTCTGGGGACGAGCAGTACTTC.

With respect to this clone: The same CDR3 also results from other DNA sequences found in this sample. The chain couples TRBV27 to TRBJ2-7, with TRBD1 matching over 7 bases. V gave up 2 bases and J gave up 7 bases; unmatched junction bases: 14. Germline V gene data show CDR1 as MNHEY and CDR2 as SMNVEV (reference sequence). The CDR3 extends over 16 amino acids. CDR3 loop: CASSLRRGQGLGEQYF. DNA for the CDR3: TGTGCCAGCAGTTTACGAAGGGGGCAAGGACTCGGGGAGCAGTACTTC.

A word on this clone: The junction shows a germline mismatch at one end, possibly a read error. The chain joins TRBV15 to TRBJ2-1, with D possibly matching TRBD2 (6 bases). CDR1 is LNHNV and CDR2 is YYDKDF in the germline V gene (reference sequence). CDR3 length equals 14 residues. The CDR3 DNA reads as TGTGCCACCAGCAGAGGGAGGGTGGAGCCCCTCGAAGTCTTC. Translated, it gives CATSRGRVEPLEVF. The full variable domain, rest sourced from reference TRBV15 and TRBJ2-1, is DAMVIQNPRYQVTQFGKPVTLSCSQTLNHNVMYWYQQKSSQAPKLLFHYYDKDFNNEADTPDNFQSRRPNTSFCFLDIRSPGLGDTAMYLCATSRGRVEPLEVFGPGTRLTVL.

The rearrangement joins TRBV7-9 to TRBJ2-1; maybe TRBD2 (5 bases). V was shortened by 5 bases and J by 9 bases, with 17 bases between the two germline ends. Germline values: CDR1 SEHNR, CDR2 FQNEAQ (reference sequence). The CDR3 is 14 residues long. CDR3 nucleotide sequence: TGTGCCAGCAGCGCACGCCTTAGCAGCGGTGAGCAGTTCTTC. Amino acid sequence: CASSARLSSGEQFF.

This clone was detected once. V and J are TRBV27 and TRBJ1-1; 8 bases agree with TRBD1. J was trimmed by 1 base and V by 5 bases; bases with no gene match: 3. Looked up from germline, CDR1 is MNHEY and CDR2 is SMNVEV (reference sequence). The CDR3 runs 14 residues. CDR3 in DNA: TGTGCCAGCAGTCCAGGACAGGGGAACACTGAAGCTTTCTTT. Translating it yields CASSPGQGNTEAFF.

This chain links TRBV11-1 with TRBJ1-1; D gene ambiguous. In germline, CDR1 is SGHAT, CDR2 FQDESV (reference sequence). Trimming shortened V by 7 bases and J by 0 bases, and 9 bases separated the two germline ends. CDR3 length: 13 residues. CDR3 protein: CASMAAMNTEAFF. DNA for the CDR3: TGTGCCAGCATGGCGGCAATGAACACTGAAGCTTTCTTT.

This chain joins TRBV9 and TRBJ1-4; 8 positions match TRBD1. The CDR3 runs to 17 residues. V shed 4 bases and J 8 bases; nucleotides not matched to a gene: 16. Per the germline V gene, CDR1 is SGDLS and CDR2 is YYNGEE. The CDR3 DNA is TGTGCCAGCAGCCCCGATTTGCTGGGCGGGACAGGCGAAAAACTGTTTTTT. Protein: CASSPDLLGGTGEKLFF.

The CDR3 is CASSPPDRDIQYF. The CDR3, as DNA: TGTGCCAGCAGTCCTCCCGACAGGGACATTCAGTACTTC. This chain joins TRBV28 and TRBJ2-4; 7 bases are a match to TRBD1. J gave up 8 bases and V 5 bases, and 6 bases lay outside the gene matches. Germline lookup yields CDR1 MDHEN and CDR2 SYDVKM. This CDR3 has 13 amino acids.